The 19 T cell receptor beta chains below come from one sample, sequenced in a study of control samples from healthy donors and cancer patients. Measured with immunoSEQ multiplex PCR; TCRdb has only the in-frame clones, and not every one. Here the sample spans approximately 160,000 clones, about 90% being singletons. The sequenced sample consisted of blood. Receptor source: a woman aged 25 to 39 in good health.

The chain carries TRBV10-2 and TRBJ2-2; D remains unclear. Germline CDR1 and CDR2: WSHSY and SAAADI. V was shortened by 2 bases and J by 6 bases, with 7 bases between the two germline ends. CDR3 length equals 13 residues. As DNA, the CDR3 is TGCGCCAGCAGTGAGCCAATCTCCGGGGAGCTGTTTTTT. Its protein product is CASSEPISGELFF.

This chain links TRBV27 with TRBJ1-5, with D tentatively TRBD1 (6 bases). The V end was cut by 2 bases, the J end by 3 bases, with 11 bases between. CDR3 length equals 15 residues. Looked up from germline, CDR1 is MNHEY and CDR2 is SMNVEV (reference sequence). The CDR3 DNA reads TGTGCCAGCAGTTTACGGGGGGCGAACAATCAGCCCCAGCATTTT. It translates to CASSLRGANNQPQHF.

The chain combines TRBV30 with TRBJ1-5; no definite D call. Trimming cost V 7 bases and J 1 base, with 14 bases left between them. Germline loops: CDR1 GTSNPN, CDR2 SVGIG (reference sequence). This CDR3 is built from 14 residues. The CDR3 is CALGLESSNQPQHF. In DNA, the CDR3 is TGTGCCTTGGGTTTGGAAAGCAGCAATCAGCCCCAGCATTTT.

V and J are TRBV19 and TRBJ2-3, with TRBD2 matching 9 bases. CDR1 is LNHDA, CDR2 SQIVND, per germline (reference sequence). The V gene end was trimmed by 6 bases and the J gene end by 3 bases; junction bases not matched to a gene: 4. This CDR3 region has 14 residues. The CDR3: CASSPGLATDTQYF. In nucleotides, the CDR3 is TGTGCCAGTAGCCCGGGACTAGCTACAGATACGCAGTATTTT.

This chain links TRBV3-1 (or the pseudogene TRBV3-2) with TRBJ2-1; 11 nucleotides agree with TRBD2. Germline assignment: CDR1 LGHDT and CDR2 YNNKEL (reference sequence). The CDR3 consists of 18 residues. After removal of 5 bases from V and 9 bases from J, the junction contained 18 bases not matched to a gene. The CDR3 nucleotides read TGTGCCAGCAGCTCACCAACTCTACTAGCGGGAGTCCCGGGTGAGCAGTTCTTC. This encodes CASSSPTLLAGVPGEQFF.

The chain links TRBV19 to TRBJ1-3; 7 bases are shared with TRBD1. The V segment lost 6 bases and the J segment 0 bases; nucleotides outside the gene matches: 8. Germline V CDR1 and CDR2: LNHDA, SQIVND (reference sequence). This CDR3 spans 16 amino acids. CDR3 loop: CASSDPGQSSGNTIYF. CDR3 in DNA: TGTGCCAGTAGCGACCCGGGACAGAGCTCTGGAAACACCATATATTTT.

The CDR3 here is CATSRAGAIGGKGEKLFF. CDR3 DNA sequence: TGTGCCACCAGCAGAGCCGGGGCTATAGGGGGAAAGGGTGAAAAACTGTTTTTT. The chain recombines TRBV15 with TRBJ1-4; a possible D gene is TRBD1 (6 bases). This CDR3 spans 18 amino acids. In germline, CDR1 is LNHNV, CDR2 YYDKDF (reference sequence). V was clipped by 1 base and J by 7 bases, with 22 bases between them.

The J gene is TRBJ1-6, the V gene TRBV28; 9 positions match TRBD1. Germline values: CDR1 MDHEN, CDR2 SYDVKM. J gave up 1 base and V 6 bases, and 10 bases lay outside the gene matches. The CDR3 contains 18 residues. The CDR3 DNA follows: TGTGCCAGCAGATCCGGGACAGGGCTAGTTTCCTATAATTCACCCCTCCACTTT. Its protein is CASRSGTGLVSYNSPLHF.

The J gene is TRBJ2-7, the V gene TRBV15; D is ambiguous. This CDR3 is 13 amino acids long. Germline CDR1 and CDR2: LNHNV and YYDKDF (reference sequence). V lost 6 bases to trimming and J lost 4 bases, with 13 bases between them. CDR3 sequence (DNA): TGTGCCACCAGTCCGTACGGGTCTTACGAGCAGTACTTC. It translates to CATSPYGSYEQYF.

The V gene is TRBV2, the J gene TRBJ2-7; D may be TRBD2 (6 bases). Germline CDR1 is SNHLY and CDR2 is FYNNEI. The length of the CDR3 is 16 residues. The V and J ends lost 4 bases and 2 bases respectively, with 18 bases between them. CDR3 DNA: TGTGCCAGCAGTGGAGCTGGGTTGGAGGGAACCTACGAGCAGTACTTC. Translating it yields CASSGAGLEGTYEQYF.

CDR3 region: CASSQELAPYDGQYF. DNA for the CDR3: TGTGCCAGCAGCCAAGAGCTAGCACCCTACGATGGGCAGTACTTC. This sequence joins TRBV3-1 (or the pseudogene TRBV3-2) and TRBJ2-7, with D possibly being TRBD2 (5 bases). The CDR3 consists of 15 residues. Germline CDR1 LGHDT, CDR2 YNNKEL (reference sequence). Deletions cut 0 bases from V and 9 bases from J, with 18 bases between.

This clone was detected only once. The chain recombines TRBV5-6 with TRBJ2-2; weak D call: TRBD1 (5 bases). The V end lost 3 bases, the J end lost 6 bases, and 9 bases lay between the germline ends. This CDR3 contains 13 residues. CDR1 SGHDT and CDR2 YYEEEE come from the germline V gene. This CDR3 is CASSSDSPGELFF. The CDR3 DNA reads TGTGCCAGCAGCTCAGACAGTCCCGGGGAGCTGTTTTTT.

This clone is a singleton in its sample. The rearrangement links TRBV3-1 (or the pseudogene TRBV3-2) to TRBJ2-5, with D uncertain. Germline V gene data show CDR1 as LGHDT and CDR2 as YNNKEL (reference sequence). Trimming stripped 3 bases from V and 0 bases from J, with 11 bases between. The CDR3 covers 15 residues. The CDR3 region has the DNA TGTGCCAGCAGCCATCCTAGACCAAACCAAGAGACCCAGTACTTC. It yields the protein CASSHPRPNQETQYF.

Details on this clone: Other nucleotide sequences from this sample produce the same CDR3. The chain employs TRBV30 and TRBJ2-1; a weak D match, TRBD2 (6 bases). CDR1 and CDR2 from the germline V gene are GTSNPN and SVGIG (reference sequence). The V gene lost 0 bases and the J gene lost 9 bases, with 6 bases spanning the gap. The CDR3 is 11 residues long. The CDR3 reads CAWSVGGEQFF. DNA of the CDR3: TGTGCCTGGAGTGTGGGGGGTGAGCAGTTCTTC.

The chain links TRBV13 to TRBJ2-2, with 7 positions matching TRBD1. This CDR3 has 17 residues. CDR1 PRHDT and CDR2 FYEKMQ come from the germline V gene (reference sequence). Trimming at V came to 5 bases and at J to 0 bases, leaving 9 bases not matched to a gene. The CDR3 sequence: CASSPNTGTANTGELFF. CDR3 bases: TGTGCCAGCAGCCCGAACACCGGGACAGCGAACACCGGGGAGCTGTTTTTT.

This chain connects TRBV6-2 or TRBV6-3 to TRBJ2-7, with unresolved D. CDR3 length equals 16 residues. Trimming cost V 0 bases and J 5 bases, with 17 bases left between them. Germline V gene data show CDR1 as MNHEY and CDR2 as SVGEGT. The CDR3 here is CASSYSTSGGIHEQYF. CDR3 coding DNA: TGTGCCAGCAGTTACTCGACGTCCGGTGGTATCCACGAGCAGTACTTC.

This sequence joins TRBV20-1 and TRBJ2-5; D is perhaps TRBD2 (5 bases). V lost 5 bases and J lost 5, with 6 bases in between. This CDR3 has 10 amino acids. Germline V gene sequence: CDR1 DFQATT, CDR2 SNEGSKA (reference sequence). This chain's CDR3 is CSAERETQYF. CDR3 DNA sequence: TGCAGTGCTGAGCGGGAGACCCAGTACTTC.

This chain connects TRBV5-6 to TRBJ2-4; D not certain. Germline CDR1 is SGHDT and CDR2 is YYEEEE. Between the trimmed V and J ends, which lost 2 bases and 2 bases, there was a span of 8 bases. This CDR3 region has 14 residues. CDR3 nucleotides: TGTGCCAGCAGCTTCTCAGGATCCAAAAACATTCAGTACTTC. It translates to CASSFSGSKNIQYF. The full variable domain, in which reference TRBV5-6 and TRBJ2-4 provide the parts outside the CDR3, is DAGVTQSPTHLIKTRGQQVTLRCSPKSGHDTVSWYQQALGQGPQFIFQYYEEEERQRGNFPDRFSGHQFPNYSSELNVNALLLGDSALYLCASSFSGSKNIQYFGAGTRLSVL.

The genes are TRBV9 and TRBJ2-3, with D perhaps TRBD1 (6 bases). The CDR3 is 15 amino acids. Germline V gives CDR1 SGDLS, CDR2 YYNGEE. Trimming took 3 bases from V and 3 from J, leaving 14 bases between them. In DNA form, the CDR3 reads TGTGCCAGCAGCGGAATCAGGGGTGGTACAGATACGCAGTATTTT. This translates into CASSGIRGGTDTQYF.